Listed below are T cell receptor beta chains from one sample, sequenced in a study of T-cell reconstitution after alpha-beta-depleted transplantation in children. One entry per CDR3 protein, called by TCRdb with MiXCR from the PCR reads. This table has some 6,000 distinct CDR3 sequences, approximately 15% appearing once. Sequencing used PBMCs, obtained before TCRalphabeta/CD19-depleted stem cell transplant. These receptors originate from a boy under 18 with acute lymphoblastic leukemia, due to receive a stem cell transplant. The conserved cysteine and the conserved F or W are not part of the CDR3 here. Each record gives: CDR3 length, J gene, V gene, CDR3 protein.

length: 10; J: TRBJ1-1; V: TRBV4-1; CDR3: ASSQDRDGAF
length: 10; J: TRBJ2-2; V: TRBV20-1; CDR3: SASKGAGELF
length: 11; J: TRBJ1-6; V: TRBV28; CDR3: ASSLSGGSPLH
length: 12; J: TRBJ1-5; V: TRBV16; CDR3: ASSQAGALQPQH
length: 14; J: TRBJ1-4; V: TRBV5-1; CDR3: ASTASGTGDDEKLF
length: 10; J: TRBJ1-2; V: TRBV6-2/TRBV6-3; CDR3: ASSQANYGYT
length: 14; J: TRBJ2-1; V: TRBV12-3/TRBV12-4; CDR3: ASSTWTSGNHNEQF
length: 13; J: TRBJ2-3; V: TRBV5-4; CDR3: ASSLSGASTDTQY
length: 12; J: TRBJ1-4; V: TRBV18; CDR3: ASSPRQFNEKLF
length: 13; J: TRBJ2-7; V: TRBV6-5; CDR3: ASSYSWDSFYEQY
length: 12; J: TRBJ2-7; V: TRBV20-1; CDR3: SASVSGDQGEQY